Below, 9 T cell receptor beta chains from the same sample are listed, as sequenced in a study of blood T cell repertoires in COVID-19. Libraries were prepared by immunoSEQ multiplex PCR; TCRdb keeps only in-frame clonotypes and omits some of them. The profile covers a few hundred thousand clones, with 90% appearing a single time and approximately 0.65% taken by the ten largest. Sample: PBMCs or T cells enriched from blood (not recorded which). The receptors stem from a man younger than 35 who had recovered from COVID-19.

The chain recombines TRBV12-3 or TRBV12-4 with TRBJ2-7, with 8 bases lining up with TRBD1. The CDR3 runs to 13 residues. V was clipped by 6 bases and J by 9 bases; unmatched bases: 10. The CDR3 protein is CASRSTTGEVQYF. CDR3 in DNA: TGTGCCAGCAGGAGTACGACAGGGGAGGTGCAGTACTTC.

CDR3 residues: CAISDGVQETQYF. In DNA form, the CDR3 reads TGTGCCATCAGTGACGGAGTTCAAGAGACCCAGTACTTC. The chain couples TRBV10-3 to TRBJ2-5; D is uncertain. This CDR3 is built from 13 residues. Trimming pared 3 bases from V and 2 bases from J, leaving 7 bases between. The germline V gene encodes CDR1 ENHRY and CDR2 SYGVKD.

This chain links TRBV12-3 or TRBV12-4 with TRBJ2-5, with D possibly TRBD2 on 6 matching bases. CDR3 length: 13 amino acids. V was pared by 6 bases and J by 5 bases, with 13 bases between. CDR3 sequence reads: CASSFWGEETQYF. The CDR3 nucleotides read TGTGCCAGCAGCTTTTGGGGGGAGGAGACCCAGTACTTC.

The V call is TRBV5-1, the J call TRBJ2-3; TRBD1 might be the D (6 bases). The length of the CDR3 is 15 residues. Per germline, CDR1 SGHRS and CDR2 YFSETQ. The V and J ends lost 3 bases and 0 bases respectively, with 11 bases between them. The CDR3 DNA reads TGCGCCAGCAGCTCAGGGGCTGGCAGCACAGATACGCAGTATTTT. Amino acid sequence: CASSSGAGSTDTQYF.

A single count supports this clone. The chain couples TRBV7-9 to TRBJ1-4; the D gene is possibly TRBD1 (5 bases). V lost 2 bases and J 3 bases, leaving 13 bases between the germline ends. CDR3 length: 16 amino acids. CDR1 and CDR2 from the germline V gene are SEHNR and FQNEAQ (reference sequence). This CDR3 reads CASSLTTAASNEKLFF. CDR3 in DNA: TGTGCCAGCAGCTTAACGACAGCCGCCTCTAATGAAAAACTGTTTTTT. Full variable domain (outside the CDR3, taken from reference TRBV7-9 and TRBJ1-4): DTGVSQNPRHKITKRGQNVTFRCDPISEHNRLYWYRQTLGQGPEFLTYFQNEAQLEKSRLLSDRFSAERPKGSFSTLEIQRTEQGDSAMYLCASSLTTAASNEKLFFGSGTQLSVL.

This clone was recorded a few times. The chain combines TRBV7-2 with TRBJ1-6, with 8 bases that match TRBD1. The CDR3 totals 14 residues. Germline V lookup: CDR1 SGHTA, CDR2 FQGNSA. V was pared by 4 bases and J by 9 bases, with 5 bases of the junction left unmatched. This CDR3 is CASSSQGVGSPLHF. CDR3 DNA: TGTGCCAGCAGCTCACAGGGGGTAGGTTCACCCCTCCACTTT.

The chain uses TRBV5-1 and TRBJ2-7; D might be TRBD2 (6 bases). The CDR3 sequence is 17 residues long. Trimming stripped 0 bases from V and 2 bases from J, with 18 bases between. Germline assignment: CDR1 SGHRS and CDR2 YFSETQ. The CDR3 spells CASSLGNSGERAYEQYF. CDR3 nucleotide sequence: TGCGCCAGCAGCTTGGGGAATTCGGGGGAGAGGGCCTACGAGCAGTACTTC.

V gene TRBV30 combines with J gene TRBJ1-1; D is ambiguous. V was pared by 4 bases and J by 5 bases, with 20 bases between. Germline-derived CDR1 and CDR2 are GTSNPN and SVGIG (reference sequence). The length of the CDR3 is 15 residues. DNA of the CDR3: TGTGCCTGGACTTCTGGTGGACTTCCGGGGACTGAAGCTTTCTTT. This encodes CAWTSGGLPGTEAFF.

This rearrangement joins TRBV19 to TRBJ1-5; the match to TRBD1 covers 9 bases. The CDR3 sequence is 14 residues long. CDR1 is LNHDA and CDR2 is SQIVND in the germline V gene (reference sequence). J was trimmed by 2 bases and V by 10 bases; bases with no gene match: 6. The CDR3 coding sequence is TGTGCCACCCAAGGGGACAGGGGCAATCAGCCCCAGCATTTT. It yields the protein CATQGDRGNQPQHF.